A selection of T cell receptor beta chains follows, all from one sample in a study of CD8 T cells in ankylosing spondylitis. TCRdb independently ran MiXCR on the 5' RACE reads; one entry per CDR3 protein. The sample carries around 150,000 distinct CDR3 sequences, roughly 11% recorded once. Sample: blood, either unsorted or a sorted T cell fraction (not recorded which). All receptors come from a male donor with ankylosing spondylitis or in good health (not recorded which). Both conserved end residues are part of each CDR3. A D gene is named only where the DNA matches it firmly. The size of a clone is reported for some rows only, either as once, few or many, or as a class for expanded clones.

clone_size d_call j_call v_call cdr3_nt cdr3_aa
few NA TRBJ2-7 TRBV5-1 TGCGCCAGCAGCTTGTCCTTGGTTGCAGGAGAAGACGAGCAGTACTTC CASSLSLVAGEDEQYF
many NA TRBJ1-1 TRBV12-3/TRBV12-4 TGTGCCAGCAGTTTAATCGAGGGGTCGGGAGCTTTCTTT CASSLIEGSGAFF
few NA TRBJ1-6 TRBV11-2 TGTGCCAGCAGCTTAGCCGACCGGCCCCTCCACTTT CASSLADRPLHF
NA TRBD1 TRBJ2-6 TRBV7-9 TGTGCCAGCAGCTTTGGGACAGATTCTGGGGCCAACGTCCTGACTTTC CASSFGTDSGANVLTF
many NA TRBJ1-3 TRBV27 TGTGCCAGCAGTTTGGCAGGTTTCTCTGGAAACACCATATATTTT CASSLAGFSGNTIYF
many TRBD1 TRBJ2-1 TRBV5-1 TGCGCCAGCAGCTTGGAGGACAGGGGGAGGAATGAGCAGTTCTTC CASSLEDRGRNEQFF
few NA TRBJ2-7 TRBV6-5 TGTGCCAGCAGTTACGAGGCAGGGAGGGAGCAGTACTTC CASSYEAGREQYF
NA TRBD1 TRBJ1-1 TRBV11-1 TGTGCCAGCAGCTTAGCAAAAGGTATGACAGGGGGAGTATCGGACACTGAAGCTTTCTTT CASSLAKGMTGGVSDTEAFF
many NA TRBJ2-3 TRBV6-1 TGTGCCAGCACCCCGGGAGCAAGCGGGCCCACAGATACGCAGTATTTT CASTPGASGPTDTQYF
many NA TRBJ2-2 TRBV12-3/TRBV12-4 TGTGCCAGCAGCGAGACCAGGGGTCCCGGGGAGCTGTTTTTT CASSETRGPGELFF
NA TRBD2 TRBJ2-3 TRBV20-1 TGCAGTGCTGGACCCCGGGGTAGCGGGGTAAGCACAGATACGCAGTATTTT CSAGPRGSGVSTDTQYF
many NA TRBJ1-1 TRBV28 TGTGCCAGCAGTTTTGGGGTAGGGGTATATACTGAAGCTTTCTTT CASSFGVGVYTEAFF
NA TRBD1 TRBJ2-5 TRBV15 TGTGTCACCAGCAGAGATAGATCCACAGGGGAGAAAGAGACCCAGTACTTC CVTSRDRSTGEKETQYF
few NA TRBJ2-2 TRBV7-2 TGTGCCAGCAGCACTGGGCCGGGCGGGTCGAACACCGGGGAGCTGTTTTTT CASSTGPGGSNTGELFF
many NA TRBJ2-7 TRBV3-1 TGTGCCAGCAGCCAGGGCCGGGCCTTCTACGAGCAGTACTTC CASSQGRAFYEQYF
many TRBD1 TRBJ1-6 TRBV12-3/TRBV12-4 TGTGCCAGCAGTCGGGACAGGGGCTCCTATAATTCACCCCTCCACTTT CASSRDRGSYNSPLHF
NA TRBD2 TRBJ2-7 TRBV4-3 TGCGCCAGCAGCCAAGATCGAGCGGGCGGGGGGGCGCCTTACGAGCAGTACTTC CASSQDRAGGGAPYEQYF
few TRBD2 TRBJ2-1 TRBV5-4 TGTGCCAGCAGCTTGAAACTAGCGGGGAATAATGAGCAGTTCTTC CASSLKLAGNNEQFF
many TRBD1 TRBJ2-1 TRBV19 TGTGCCAGTACCCCAAAGGGACAGAACCTAAATGAGCAGTTCTTC CASTPKGQNLNEQFF
many NA TRBJ2-7 TRBV5-6 TGTGCCAGCAGCTTGTTTAACCCAGGTAACTCCTACGAGCAGTACTTC CASSLFNPGNSYEQYF
many NA TRBJ1-5 TRBV2 TGTGCCAGCAGTGAATACAGGCAGAGCAATCAGCCCCAGCATTTT CASSEYRQSNQPQHF
many NA TRBJ2-3 TRBV3-1 TGTGCCAGCAGCCAAGGGGGCTATGGCACAGATACGCAGTATTTT CASSQGGYGTDTQYF
many TRBD1 TRBJ2-5 TRBV6-5 TGTGCCAGCAGTTACCGGACAGGGAGTGAGACCCAGTACTTC CASSYRTGSETQYF
many TRBD1 TRBJ1-1 TRBV5-1 TGCGCCAGCAGCGTAAGACAGGGGGCCGGGAACACTGAAGCTTTCTTT CASSVRQGAGNTEAFF
NA NA TRBJ2-2 TRBV2 TGTGCCAGCACCCAGGACAACACCGGGGAGCTGTTTTTT CASTQDNTGELFF
many NA TRBJ1-4 TRBV5-6 TGTGCCAGCAGCTTCAACCGTAATGAAAAACTGTTTTTT CASSFNRNEKLFF
many NA TRBJ2-5 TRBV12-3/TRBV12-4 TGTGCCAGCAGTCAACAAGAGACCCAGTACTTC CASSQQETQYF
NA NA TRBJ2-2 TRBV10-1 TGCGCCAGCAGTGGGTACCCCACCAACACCGGGGAGCTGTTTTTT CASSGYPTNTGELFF
many TRBD2 TRBJ2-5 TRBV5-1 TGCGCCAGCAGCTTGGGGGGGCTAGCGGGGGAGACCCAGTACTTC CASSLGGLAGETQYF
many TRBD2 TRBJ2-7 TRBV12-3/TRBV12-4 TGTGCCAGCACCCTGACTAGCGGCTACGAGCAGTACTTC CASTLTSGYEQYF
many NA TRBJ2-3 TRBV20-1 TGCAGTGCGCCTTCGAGCTACGATACGCAGTATTTT CSAPSSYDTQYF
NA NA TRBJ1-4 TRBV7-9 TGTGCCAGCAGCTTAGGAACAGGCGGGAGTACGTTTTTT CASSLGTGGSTFF
many TRBD1 TRBJ1-3 TRBV5-1 TGCGCCAGCAGCCTCACCGGGACAGGGAAACGCTCTGGAAACACCATATATTTT CASSLTGTGKRSGNTIYF
NA TRBD2 TRBJ2-1 TRBV11-2 TGTGCCAGCAGCTTAGCTGGGACTAGGCAGTTCTTC CASSLAGTRQFF
NA TRBD1 TRBJ2-7 TRBV9 TGTGCCAGCAGTCGTATACCGGGACAGGGTTCCGAGCAGTACTTC CASSRIPGQGSEQYF
many NA TRBJ2-6 TRBV10-3 TGTGCCATCAGTGAATCAGGGGCTGGGGCCAACGTCCTGACTTTC CAISESGAGANVLTF
many NA TRBJ1-2 TRBV29-1 TGCAGCGTTAAGGCGCGGGGACTGGACTATGGCTACACCTTC CSVKARGLDYGYTF
NA TRBD1 TRBJ2-3 TRBV3-1 TGTGCCAGCAGCCTCCGGACAGGTCCCGCGGATACGCAGTATTTT CASSLRTGPADTQYF
many NA TRBJ1-2 TRBV6-2/TRBV6-3 TGTGCCAGCAGTTACCCCCCGACCGGGACTGAGTTCTATGGCTACACCTTC CASSYPPTGTEFYGYTF
few TRBD1 TRBJ2-7 TRBV5-1 TGCGCCAGCAGTTGGAACACAGGGGAGAACGAGCAGTACTTC CASSWNTGENEQYF
many NA TRBJ2-2 TRBV6-1 TGTGCCAGCAGGCAGGGGACAAACACCGGGGAGCTGTTTTTT CASRQGTNTGELFF
many NA TRBJ2-1 TRBV5-1 TGCGCCAGCAGCTTCCGTCCAGCGGACTCCTACAATGAGCAGTTCTTC CASSFRPADSYNEQFF
many NA TRBJ2-7 TRBV5-6 TGTGCCAGCAGCGTCGGGGGCAACGGGGAGCAGTACTTC CASSVGGNGEQYF
NA NA TRBJ2-7 TRBV5-5 TGTGCCAGCAAGCTCGTTTCGGAATCCTACGAGCAGTACTTC CASKLVSESYEQYF
many NA TRBJ2-1 TRBV20-1 TGCAGCGTAGCGGACAATGAGCAGTTCTTC CSVADNEQFF